This passage covers 15 T cell receptor beta chains from one sample sequenced in a study of cytomegalovirus exposure and HLA in healthy donors. PCR primers comprised 60 Vbeta and 13 Jbeta primers. Using immunoSEQ multiplex PCR, the repertoire was profiled, and TCRdb retains in-frame clones only, with some absent. Of tens of thousands of clones listed, under 85% are singletons. The sequencing input was PBMCs. The source is a man aged 50 or older in good health and CMV-seronegative.

The chain recombines TRBV7-3 with TRBJ2-3; 7 positions agree with TRBD2. CDR1 and CDR2 from the germline V gene are SGHTA and FQGTGA. The CDR3 totals 14 residues. The trim removed 2 bases at V and 5 bases at J, leaving 4 bases unmatched. The CDR3 region is CASSLGGGGDTQYF. As DNA, the CDR3 is TGTGCCAGCAGCTTAGGGGGGGGTGGAGATACGCAGTATTTT.

The J gene is TRBJ2-1, the V gene TRBV2, with TRBD2 matching over 13 bases. V gave up 7 bases and J gave up 5 bases; unmatched junction bases: 2. Germline CDR1 reads SNHLY; CDR2 reads FYNNEI. The CDR3 runs 14 residues. The CDR3 protein is CASMGTSGDNEQFF. The CDR3 nucleotides read TGTGCCAGCATGGGGACTAGCGGGGACAATGAGCAGTTCTTC.

This clone was counted only a few times. The chain recombines TRBV25-1 with TRBJ1-5; TRBD1 matches 7 bases. This CDR3 is built from 14 residues. V was clipped by 6 bases and J by 5 bases; unmatched bases: 7. Germline V lookup: CDR1 MGHDK, CDR2 SYGVNS. The CDR3 is CASSVGRGDQPQHF. As DNA, the CDR3 is TGTGCCAGCAGCGTCGGCAGGGGGGATCAGCCCCAGCATTTT.

The chain combines TRBV18 with TRBJ1-2, with 8 bases fitting TRBD1. This CDR3 has 14 amino acids. Trimming at V came to 4 bases and at J to 7 bases, leaving 8 bases not matched to a gene. CDR1 and CDR2 (germline): KGHSH, LQKENI. CDR3 loop: CASSLDRVGGGYTF. Here the CDR3 DNA reads TGTGCCAGCTCACTGGACAGGGTTGGAGGTGGCTACACCTTC.

The rearrangement links TRBV4-1 to TRBJ1-2, with D possibly TRBD1 on 6 matching bases. V lost 7 bases and J 4 bases, leaving 19 bases between the germline ends. Germline CDR1 reads MGHRA; CDR2 reads YSYEKL. The CDR3 contains 15 residues. The chain's CDR3 is CASKGLTGGVYGYTF. CDR3 bases: TGCGCCAGCAAGGGTCTGACAGGAGGTGTCTATGGCTACACCTTC.

This chain joins TRBV6-1 and TRBJ2-7, with 9 bases that match TRBD1. Looked up from germline, CDR1 is MNHNS and CDR2 is SASEGT. Trimming at V came to 6 bases and at J to 5 bases, leaving 11 bases not matched to a gene. This CDR3 has 15 amino acids. The CDR3 loop reads CASRLQGAGLDEQYF. CDR3 in DNA: TGTGCCAGCAGGCTACAGGGGGCAGGTCTGGACGAGCAGTACTTC.

The rearrangement uses TRBV11-2 and TRBJ2-3; D is ambiguous. The CDR3 loop spans 14 amino acids. V lost 1 base and J 6 bases, leaving 11 bases between the germline ends. The germline V gene has CDR1 SGHAT and CDR2 FQNNGV. The CDR3 DNA sequence: TGTGCCAGCAGCTTAGCCGTAATGGGCGATACGCAGTATTTT. It codes for CASSLAVMGDTQYF. The complete variable domain, with remaining parts taken from reference TRBV11-2 and TRBJ2-3, reads EAGVAQSPRYKIIEKRQSVAFWCNPISGHATLYWYQQILGQGPKLLIQFQNNGVVDDSQLPKDRFSAERLKGVDSTLKIQPAKLEDSAVYLCASSLAVMGDTQYFGPGTRLTVL.

The genes are TRBV6-5 and TRBJ2-4; 9 nucleotides agree with TRBD2. V lost 5 bases and J lost 5; bases outside the gene matches: 7. Looked up from germline, CDR1 is MNHEY and CDR2 is SVGAGI. This CDR3 comprises 15 residues. CDR3 residues: CASSRSSGVENIQYF. Written as DNA, the CDR3 is TGTGCCAGCAGTCGGTCTAGCGGGGTTGAAAACATTCAGTACTTC.

The CDR3 DNA sequence: TGTGCCAGCAGTTACGAGGTCTTCAAGAACTATGGCTACACCTTC. As protein: CASSYEVFKNYGYTF. The rearrangement joins TRBV6-6 to TRBJ1-2; D is ambiguous. V was shortened by 2 bases and J by 2 bases, with 12 bases between the two germline ends. Germline assignment: CDR1 MNHNY and CDR2 SVGAGI (reference sequence). There are 15 residues in the CDR3.

This clone appeared a single time. The J gene is TRBJ1-6, the V gene TRBV7-8; D remains unclear. The length of the CDR3 is 13 residues. Germline V gene lookup returns CDR1 SGHVS and CDR2 FQNEAQ. The V end lost 1 base, the J end lost 6 bases, and 4 bases lay between the germline ends. CDR3 sequence: CASSLGANSPLHF. CDR3 sequence (DNA): TGTGCCAGCAGCTTAGGGGCTAATTCACCCCTCCACTTT.

The rearrangement joins TRBV5-4 to TRBJ1-2; D call uncertain. Between the trimmed V and J ends, which lost 1 base and 4 bases, there was a span of 5 bases. The CDR3 consists of 12 residues. Germline V gives CDR1 SGHNT, CDR2 YYREEE (reference sequence). The CDR3 region is CASSLPGYGYTF. The DNA for the CDR3 is TGTGCCAGCAGCTTGCCCGGCTATGGCTACACCTTC.

The V gene is TRBV7-9, the J gene TRBJ2-2; TRBD2 agrees at 9 bases. This CDR3 has 15 residues. CDR1 and CDR2 from the germline V gene are SEHNR and FQNEAQ (reference sequence). The V and J ends lost 1 base and 6 bases, in that order; junction bases with no gene match: 3. CDR3 sequence reads: CASSLVAGGPGELFF. CDR3 sequence (DNA): TGTGCCAGCAGCTTAGTCGCGGGGGGGCCCGGGGAGCTGTTTTTT.

The rearrangement uses TRBV5-1 and TRBJ2-7; 8 positions agree with TRBD2. The trim removed 0 bases at V and 5 bases at J, leaving 7 bases unmatched. The CDR3 consists of 15 residues. Germline CDR1 SGHRS, CDR2 YFSETQ. CDR3 sequence: CASSLEVAGLNEQYF. CDR3 nucleotides: TGCGCCAGCAGCTTGGAGGTAGCGGGGTTGAACGAGCAGTACTTC.

J is TRBJ2-5 and V is TRBV7-2; TRBD1 agrees at 10 bases. The CDR3 runs to 15 residues. CDR1 is SGHTA and CDR2 is FQGNSA in the germline V gene. Unmatched junction bases numbered 5, after V lost 1 base and J lost 6 bases. CDR3 protein: CASSLEPGQGKTQYF. CDR3 nucleotides: TGTGCCAGCAGCTTAGAACCGGGACAGGGGAAGACCCAGTACTTC.

The chain is built from TRBV7-2 and TRBJ1-2, with 7 bases matching TRBD1. The germline V gene has CDR1 SGHTA and CDR2 FQGNSA. CDR3 size: 13 residues. V dropped 5 bases and J dropped 8; count of bases not matched to a gene: 8. CDR3 residues: CASSPKGALGYTF. DNA of the CDR3: TGTGCCAGCAGCCCGAAGGGGGCTCTAGGCTACACCTTC. Together with reference TRBV7-2 and TRBJ1-2, the CDR3 gives the full variable domain: GAGVSQSPSNKVTEKGKDVELRCDPISGHTALYWYRQSLGQGLEFLIYFQGNSAPDKSGLPSDRFSAERTGGSVSTLTIQRTQQEDSAVYLCASSPKGALGYTFGSGTRLTVV.